Below, 5 T cell receptor beta chains from the same sample are listed, as sequenced in a study of T-cell reconstitution after alpha-beta-depleted transplantation in children. Unique molecular identifiers were used to barcode this TCRbeta library. TCRdb processed the PCR reads anew with MiXCR; each CDR3 protein has one entry. Found here are 450,000 to 600,000 distinct CDR3 sequences, approximately 20% of them singletons; the top ten hold 3.3%. The sample consisted of PBMCs from the stem cell graft donor, taken from the stem cell graft. These receptors came from a human donor who donated a stem cell graft to a child with acute lymphoblastic leukemia.

V usage is TRBV6-1 and J usage is TRBJ1-2; D might be TRBD1 (6 bases). V was clipped by 10 bases and J by 1 base, with 16 bases between them. The CDR3 is 14 residues long. The germline V gene has CDR1 MNHNS and CDR2 SASEGT. The CDR3 region is CATSLGQSNYGYTF. CDR3 coding DNA: TGTGCCACGTCCTTAGGACAGAGTAACTATGGCTACACCTTC.

This clonotype has only a few counts. The V gene is TRBV4-1, the J gene TRBJ1-1, with 7 positions matching TRBD1. Germline values: CDR1 MGHRA, CDR2 YSYEKL. The CDR3 has 15 residues. Trimming at V came to 0 bases and at J to 4 bases, leaving 5 bases not matched to a gene. CDR3 region: CASSQDGAGGTEAFF. The DNA for the CDR3 is TGCGCCAGCAGCCAAGATGGGGCAGGGGGCACTGAAGCTTTCTTT.

This clonotype was seen a few times. The chain carries TRBV29-1 and TRBJ2-7, with unresolved D. This CDR3 spans 11 amino acids. With 3 bases removed from V and 3 bases from J, the gap between germline ends came to 6 bases. Germline V lookup: CDR1 SQVTM, CDR2 ANQGSEA. The CDR3 is CSVEADYEQYF. CDR3 bases: TGCAGCGTTGAGGCCGACTACGAGCAGTACTTC.

There are a few counts of this clonotype. The gene calls are TRBV13 and TRBJ2-7; 10 positions agree with TRBD1. The CDR3 sequence is 14 residues long. Germline CDR1 and CDR2: PRHDT and FYEKMQ (reference sequence). J gave up 6 bases and V 5 bases, and 7 bases lay outside the gene matches. The CDR3 spells CASSPTGTGVEQYF. DNA for the CDR3: TGTGCCAGCAGCCCCACCGGGACAGGGGTCGAGCAGTACTTC.

V is TRBV7-3 and J is TRBJ1-1; D gene unclear. This CDR3 comprises 13 residues. Trimming removed 5 bases at V and 1 base at J, with 8 bases between. The germline gives CDR1 SGHTA, CDR2 FQGTGA. The CDR3 sequence: CASSPQANTEAFF. The CDR3, as DNA: TGTGCCAGCAGCCCTCAGGCGAACACTGAAGCTTTCTTT. Together with reference TRBV7-3 and TRBJ1-1, the CDR3 gives the full variable domain: GAGVSQTPSNKVTEKGKYVELRCDPISGHTALYWYRQSLGQGPEFLIYFQGTGAADDSGLPNDRFFAVRPEGSVSTLKIQRTERGDSAVYLCASSPQANTEAFFGQGTRLTVV.